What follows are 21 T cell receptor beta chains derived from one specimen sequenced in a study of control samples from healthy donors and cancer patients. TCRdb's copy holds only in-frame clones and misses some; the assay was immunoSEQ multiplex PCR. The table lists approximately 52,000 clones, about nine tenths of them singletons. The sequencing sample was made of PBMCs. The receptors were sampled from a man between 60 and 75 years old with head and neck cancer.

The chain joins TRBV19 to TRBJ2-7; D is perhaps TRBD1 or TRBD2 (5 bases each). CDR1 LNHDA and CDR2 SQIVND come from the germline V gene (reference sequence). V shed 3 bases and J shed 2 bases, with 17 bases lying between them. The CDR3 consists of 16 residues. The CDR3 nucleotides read TGTGCCAGTAGTATGGGAACGGGACGGGGAACCTACGAGCAGTACTTC. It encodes CASSMGTGRGTYEQYF.

The CDR3 loop is CASSILTTYPQPQHF. CDR3 coding DNA: TGTGCCAGTAGTATTCTAACCACCTACCCACAGCCCCAGCATTTT. V is TRBV19 and J is TRBJ1-5; no clear D gene. CDR3 length: 15 residues. Germline CDR1 is LNHDA and CDR2 is SQIVND (reference sequence). V gave up 3 bases and J gave up 7 bases, with 16 bases separating them.

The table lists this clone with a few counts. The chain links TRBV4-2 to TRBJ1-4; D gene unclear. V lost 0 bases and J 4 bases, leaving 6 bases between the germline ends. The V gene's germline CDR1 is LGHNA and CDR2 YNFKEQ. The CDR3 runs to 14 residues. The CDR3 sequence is CASSQELNNEKLFF. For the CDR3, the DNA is TGTGCCAGCAGCCAAGAACTAAATAATGAAAAACTGTTTTTT.

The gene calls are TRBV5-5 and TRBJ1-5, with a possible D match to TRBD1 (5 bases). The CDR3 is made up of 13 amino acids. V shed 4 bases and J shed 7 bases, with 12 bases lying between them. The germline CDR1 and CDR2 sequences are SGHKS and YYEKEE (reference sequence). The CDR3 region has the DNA TGTGCCAGCAGCCCCAGTCGGGGGCAGCCCCAGCATTTT. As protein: CASSPSRGQPQHF.

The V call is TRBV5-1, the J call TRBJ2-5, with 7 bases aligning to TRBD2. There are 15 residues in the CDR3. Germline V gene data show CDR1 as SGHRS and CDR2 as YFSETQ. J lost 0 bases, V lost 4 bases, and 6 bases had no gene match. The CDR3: CASSRSSGDQETQYF. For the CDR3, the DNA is TGCGCCAGCAGCCGATCTAGCGGAGACCAAGAGACCCAGTACTTC.

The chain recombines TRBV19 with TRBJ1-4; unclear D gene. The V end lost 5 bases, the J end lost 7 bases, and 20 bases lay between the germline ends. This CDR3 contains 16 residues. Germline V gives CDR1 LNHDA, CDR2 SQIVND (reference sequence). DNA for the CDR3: TGTGCCAGTAGTGCTTCGGCGGGAAATCGGGGTGAAAAACTGTTTTTT. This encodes CASSASAGNRGEKLFF.

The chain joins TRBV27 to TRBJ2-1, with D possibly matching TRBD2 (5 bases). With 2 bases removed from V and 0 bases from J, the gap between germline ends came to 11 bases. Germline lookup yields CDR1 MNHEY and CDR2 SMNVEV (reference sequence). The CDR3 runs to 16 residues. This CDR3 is CASSLGWESSYNEQFF. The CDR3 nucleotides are TGTGCCAGCAGTTTAGGGTGGGAGAGCTCCTACAATGAGCAGTTCTTC.

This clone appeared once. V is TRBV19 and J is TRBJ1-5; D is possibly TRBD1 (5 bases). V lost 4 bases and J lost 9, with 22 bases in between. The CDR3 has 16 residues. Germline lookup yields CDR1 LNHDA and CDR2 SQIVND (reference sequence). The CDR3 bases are TGTGCCAGTAGTAGCTACCGGGACGGAGGGTTTTCGCCCCAGCATTTT. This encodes CASSSYRDGGFSPQHF.

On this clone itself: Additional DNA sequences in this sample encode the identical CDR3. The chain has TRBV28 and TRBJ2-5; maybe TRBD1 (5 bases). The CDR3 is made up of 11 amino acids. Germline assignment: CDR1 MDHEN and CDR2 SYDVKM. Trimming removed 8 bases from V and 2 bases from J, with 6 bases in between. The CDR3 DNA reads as TGTGCCAGCCGGACACAAGAGACCCAGTACTTC. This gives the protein CASRTQETQYF.

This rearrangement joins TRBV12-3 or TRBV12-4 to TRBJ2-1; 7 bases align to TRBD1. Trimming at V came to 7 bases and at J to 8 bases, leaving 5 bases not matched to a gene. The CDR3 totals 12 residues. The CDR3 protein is CASNDDRDEQFF. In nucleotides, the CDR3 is TGTGCCAGCAATGACGACAGGGATGAGCAGTTCTTC.

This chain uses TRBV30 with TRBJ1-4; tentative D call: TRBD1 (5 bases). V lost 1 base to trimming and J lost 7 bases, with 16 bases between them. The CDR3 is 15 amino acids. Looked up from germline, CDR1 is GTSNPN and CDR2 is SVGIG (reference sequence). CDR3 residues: CAWSAWDGWSEKLFF. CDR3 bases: TGTGCCTGGAGTGCCTGGGACGGGTGGAGTGAAAAACTGTTTTTT. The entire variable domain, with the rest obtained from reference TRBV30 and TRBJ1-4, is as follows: SQTIHQWPATLVQPVGSPLSLECTVEGTSNPNLYWYRQAAGRGLQLLFYSVGIGQISSEVPQNLSASRPQDRQFILSSKKLLLSDSGFYLCAWSAWDGWSEKLFFGSGTQLSVL.

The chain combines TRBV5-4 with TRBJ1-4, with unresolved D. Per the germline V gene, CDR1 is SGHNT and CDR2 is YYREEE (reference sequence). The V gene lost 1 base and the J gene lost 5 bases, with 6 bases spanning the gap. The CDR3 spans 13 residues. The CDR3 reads CASSLKDNEKLFF. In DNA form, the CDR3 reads TGTGCCAGCAGCTTGAAGGACAATGAAAAACTGTTTTTT.

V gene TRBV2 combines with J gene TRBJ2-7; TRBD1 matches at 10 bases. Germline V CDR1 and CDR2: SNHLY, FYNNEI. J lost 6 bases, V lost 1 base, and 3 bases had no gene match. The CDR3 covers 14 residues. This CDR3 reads CASSEVGQGGEQYF. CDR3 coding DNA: TGTGCCAGCAGTGAAGTCGGACAGGGGGGCGAGCAGTACTTC.

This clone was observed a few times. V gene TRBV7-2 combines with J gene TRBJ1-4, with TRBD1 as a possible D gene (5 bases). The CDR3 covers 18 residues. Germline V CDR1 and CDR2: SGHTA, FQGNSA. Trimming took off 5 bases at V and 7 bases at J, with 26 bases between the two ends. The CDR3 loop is CASSPRGLASSGREKLFF. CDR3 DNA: TGTGCCAGCAGCCCAAGGGGACTGGCTAGTTCCGGCCGTGAAAAACTGTTTTTT.

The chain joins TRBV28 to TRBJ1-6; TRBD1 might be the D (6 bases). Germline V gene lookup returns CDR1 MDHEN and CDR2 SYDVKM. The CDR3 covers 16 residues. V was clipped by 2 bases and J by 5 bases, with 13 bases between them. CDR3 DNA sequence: TGTGCCAGCAGTTTAGGGGGGGCGTATAATAATTCACCCCTCCACTTT. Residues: CASSLGGAYNNSPLHF.

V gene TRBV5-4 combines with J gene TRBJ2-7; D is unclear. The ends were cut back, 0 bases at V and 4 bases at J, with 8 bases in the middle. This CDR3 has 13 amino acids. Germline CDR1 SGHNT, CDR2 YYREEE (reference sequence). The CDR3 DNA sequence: TGTGCCAGCAGCTTGGTTTTTGGGTACGAGCAGTACTTC. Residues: CASSLVFGYEQYF.

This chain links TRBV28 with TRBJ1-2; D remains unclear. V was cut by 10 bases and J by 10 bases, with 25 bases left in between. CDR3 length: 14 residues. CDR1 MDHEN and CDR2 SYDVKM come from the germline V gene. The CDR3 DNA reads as TGTGCCACCTGTAGTCCGACCGGGTTACCCCACTACACCTTC. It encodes CATCSPTGLPHYTF.

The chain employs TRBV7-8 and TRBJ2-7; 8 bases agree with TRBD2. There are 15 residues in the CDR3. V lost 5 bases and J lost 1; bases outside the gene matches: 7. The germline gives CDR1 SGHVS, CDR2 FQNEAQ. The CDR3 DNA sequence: TGTGCCAGCAGCACAAGCGGGAGCCTTTCCTACGAGCAGTACTTC. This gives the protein CASSTSGSLSYEQYF.

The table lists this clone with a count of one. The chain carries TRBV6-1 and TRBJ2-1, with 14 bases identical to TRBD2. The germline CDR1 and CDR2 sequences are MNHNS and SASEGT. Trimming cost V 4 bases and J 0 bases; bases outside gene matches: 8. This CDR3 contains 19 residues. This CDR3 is CASSGAGTSGSYSYNEQFF. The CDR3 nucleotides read TGTGCCAGCAGTGGAGCCGGGACTAGCGGGAGTTACTCCTACAATGAGCAGTTCTTC.

The CDR3 protein is CASSRTSSAGNTIYF. CDR3 nucleotides: TGTGCCAGTAGCCGGACTTCGTCGGCTGGAAACACCATATATTTT. The chain carries TRBV19 and TRBJ1-3; D gene unclear. V lost 6 bases and J lost 2, with 14 bases in between. The CDR3 is 15 residues long. The germline V gene encodes CDR1 LNHDA and CDR2 SQIVND (reference sequence).

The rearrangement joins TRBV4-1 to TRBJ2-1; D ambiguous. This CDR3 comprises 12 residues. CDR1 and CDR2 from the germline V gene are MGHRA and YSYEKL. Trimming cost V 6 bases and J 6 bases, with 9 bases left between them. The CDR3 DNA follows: TGCGCCAGCAGATCCTACAGCAATGAGCAGTTCTTC. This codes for CASRSYSNEQFF.